A single sample gave rise to the 15 T cell receptor beta chains below, sequenced in a study of blood T cells in healthy people across ages. Together with a sample-barcoded 5' primer, a J-beta primer mix was included in a second PCR lasting about 7 to 11 cycles. Each CDR3 protein gets one entry after TCRdb re-called the 5' RACE reads with MiXCR. The sample lists 1.6 million or so distinct CDR3 sequences; 30% to 40% were seen once. Specimen: blood. The receptor source for this set is a woman aged 25-40 years in good health.

This chain joins TRBV28 and TRBJ2-7; D is perhaps TRBD1 (5 bases). Germline values: CDR1 MDHEN, CDR2 SYDVKM. This CDR3 is 14 amino acids long. V lost 6 bases, J lost 0 bases, and 12 bases lay in between. The CDR3 bases are TGTGCCAGCAGCCCCAGGGCCATCTCCTACGAGCAGTACTTC. Its translation is CASSPRAISYEQYF.

This clonotype was seen more than once but under ten times. This chain joins TRBV20-1 and TRBJ2-3; D possibly corresponds to TRBD2 (5 bases). The CDR3 sequence is 14 residues long. The germline gives CDR1 DFQATT, CDR2 SNEGSKA (reference sequence). Trimming removed 3 bases at V and 10 bases at J, with 20 bases between. The CDR3 protein is CSASSFPGGRAQYF. The CDR3, as DNA: TGCAGTGCTAGTTCGTTCCCCGGCGGGCGCGCGCAGTATTTT.

The gene calls are TRBV4-1 and TRBJ2-1; possibly TRBD2 for D (5 bases). Germline V CDR1 and CDR2: MGHRA, YSYEKL. The CDR3 contains 16 residues. V lost 4 bases and J 1 base, leaving 14 bases between the germline ends. In DNA form, the CDR3 reads TGCGCCAGCAGCCCGGACGGACTCGATTCCTACAATGAGCAGTTCTTC. As protein: CASSPDGLDSYNEQFF.

This clonotype was seen only a few times. This chain uses TRBV7-2 with TRBJ2-1; tentatively, D is TRBD2 (5 bases). The V gene's germline CDR1 is SGHTA and CDR2 FQGNSA. The ends were cut back, 5 bases at V and 6 bases at J, with 14 bases in the middle. The CDR3 totals 14 residues. The CDR3 loop is CASSPLALVNEQFF. The CDR3, as DNA: TGTGCCAGCAGCCCCCTAGCATTAGTCAATGAGCAGTTCTTC.

As for this clonotype: Compared with germline, one end of the junction differs, possibly owing to a read error. This chain connects TRBV4-1 to TRBJ2-1; D is possibly TRBD2 (5 bases). This CDR3 contains 13 residues. CDR1 MGHRA and CDR2 YSYEKL come from the germline V gene. CDR3 region: CASSRSSSNGQFF. The CDR3 nucleotides read TGCGCCAGCAGCCGGTCTTCTAGCAATGGGCAGTTCTTC.

This clonotype was counted only a few times. This chain links TRBV20-1 with TRBJ2-7; D remains unclear. Looked up from germline, CDR1 is DFQATT and CDR2 is SNEGSKA (reference sequence). There are 15 residues in the CDR3. V gave up 0 bases and J gave up 2 bases, with 14 bases separating them. The CDR3 nucleotides read TGCAGTGCTAGAGATATGGCAGAAACGACCTACGAGCAGTACTTC. Translating gives CSARDMAETTYEQYF.

The chain couples TRBV6-5 to TRBJ2-1, with D perhaps matching TRBD2 (5 bases). The CDR3 length is 14 residues. Trimming stripped 1 base from V and 5 bases from J, with 9 bases between. The V gene's germline CDR1 is MNHEY and CDR2 SVGAGI. As DNA, the CDR3 is TGTGCCAGCAGTTACTTGACCGGGAACAATGAGCAGTTCTTC. Its translation is CASSYLTGNNEQFF.

This rearrangement joins TRBV20-1 to TRBJ2-1; 9 bases map to TRBD1. CDR1 and CDR2 (germline): DFQATT, SNEGSKA (reference sequence). The CDR3 runs to 15 residues. V lost 3 bases and J lost 2; bases outside the gene matches: 5. CDR3 loop: CSASAGTGTYNEQFF. In nucleotides, the CDR3 is TGCAGTGCTAGTGCCGGGACAGGGACCTACAATGAGCAGTTCTTC.

The rearrangement joins TRBV2 to TRBJ2-3; possibly TRBD2 for D (5 bases). Germline V gene sequence: CDR1 SNHLY, CDR2 FYNNEI. V was shortened by 7 bases and J by 2 bases, with 7 bases between the two germline ends. The CDR3 length is 12 residues. In DNA, the CDR3 is TGTGCCAGCAAGCGGAACACAGATACGCAGTATTTT. Translating it yields CASKRNTDTQYF.

V and J are TRBV6-1 and TRBJ1-2; TRBD1 is a possible D gene (5 bases). Trimming stripped 2 bases from V and 2 bases from J, with 9 bases between. Germline V lookup: CDR1 MNHNS, CDR2 SASEGT. The CDR3 totals 14 residues. The chain's CDR3 is CASSELRTNYGYTF. In DNA, the CDR3 is TGTGCCAGCAGTGAACTTAGGACAAACTATGGCTACACCTTC.

The chain employs TRBV11-1 and TRBJ2-2; D might be TRBD1 or TRBD2, each matching 5 bases. V was cut by 2 bases and J by 4 bases, with 8 bases left in between. The CDR3 totals 14 residues. The germline CDR1 and CDR2 sequences are SGHAT and FQDESV (reference sequence). Here the CDR3 DNA reads TGTGCCAGCAGCTTATCTGGGACCACCGGGGAGCTGTTTTTT. Amino acids: CASSLSGTTGELFF.

This clonotype was picked up a small number of times. The chain is built from TRBV20-1 and TRBJ2-1; a weak D match, TRBD1 (5 bases). The CDR3 runs 13 residues. The germline CDR1 and CDR2 sequences are DFQATT and SNEGSKA (reference sequence). The V and J ends lost 2 bases and 10 bases respectively, with 15 bases between them. CDR3 amino acids: CSARPWGSLEQFF. CDR3 nucleotides: TGCAGTGCTAGACCTTGGGGCAGCCTCGAGCAGTTCTTC.

The chain uses TRBV7-7 and TRBJ2-3; D call uncertain. The CDR3 sequence is 11 residues long. Germline V gene data show CDR1 as SSHAT and CDR2 as FNYEAQ (reference sequence). In DNA form, the CDR3 reads TGTGCAATCGGTAGCACAGATACGCAGTATTTT. Translation gives CAIGSTDTQYF.

This clonotype was counted at least ten times. The chain recombines TRBV29-1 with TRBJ1-2, with D perhaps TRBD1 (5 bases). The CDR3 sequence is 11 residues long. V was shortened by 2 bases and J by 5 bases, with 6 bases between the two germline ends. CDR1 and CDR2 (germline): SQVTM, ANQGSEA. Here the CDR3 reads CSVEKGYGYTF. Here the CDR3 DNA reads TGCAGCGTTGAAAAGGGGTATGGCTACACCTTC.

The chain employs TRBV3-1 and TRBJ2-5; the D is unclear. Trimming removed 0 bases at V and 4 bases at J, with 6 bases between. The CDR3 consists of 13 residues. Germline loops: CDR1 LGHDT, CDR2 YNNKEL (reference sequence). The CDR3 sequence is CASSQERGETQYF. The CDR3 DNA is TGTGCCAGCAGCCAAGAAAGAGGAGAGACCCAGTACTTC.